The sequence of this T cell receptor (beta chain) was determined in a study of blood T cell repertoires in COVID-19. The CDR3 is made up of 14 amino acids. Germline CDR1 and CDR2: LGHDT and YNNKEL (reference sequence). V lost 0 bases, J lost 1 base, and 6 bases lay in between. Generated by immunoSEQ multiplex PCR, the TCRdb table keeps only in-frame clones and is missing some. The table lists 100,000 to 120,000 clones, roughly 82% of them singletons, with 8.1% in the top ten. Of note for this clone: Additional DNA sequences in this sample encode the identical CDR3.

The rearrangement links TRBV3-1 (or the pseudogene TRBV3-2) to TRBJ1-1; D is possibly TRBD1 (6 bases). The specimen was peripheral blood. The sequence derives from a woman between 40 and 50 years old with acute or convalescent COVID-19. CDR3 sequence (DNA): TGTGCCAGCAGCCAAGAAGGGGGGAACACTGAAGCTTTCTTT. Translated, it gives CASSQEGGNTEAFF.